Described below is a single TCR beta chain sequence and its context. Antigen specificity is unknown. This sample was taken from a study of OX40 agonist ivuxolimab in advanced cancers. The wider study: Three patients, one with hepatocellular carcinoma and two with cutaneous melanoma, responded partially. Findings and caveats of the study: Doses of 0.1 to 3.0 mg/kg were accompanied by clonal expansion of CD4+ and CD8+ blood T cells by week 6.

Produced via immunoSEQ multiplex PCR; TCRdb's table is partial and in-frame only. The sample shows 65,000 to 85,000 clones, approximately 90% of them seen only once. The germline V gene encodes CDR1 SGHNT and CDR2 YYREEE (reference sequence). V was shortened by 1 base and J by 0 bases, with 1 base between the two germline ends. This CDR3 is built from 12 residues. If patients had autoimmune disease history or systemic immunosuppression, they were excluded. The rearrangement uses TRBV5-4 and TRBJ1-1; D is unresolved. The TCR comes from an adult with an advanced solid tumor such as melanoma, head and neck, liver or kidney cancer. This sample comprised CD4+ or CD8+ T cells sorted from blood, obtained in a trial of the OX40 agonist ivuxolimab. In nucleotides, the CDR3 is TGTGCCAGCAGCTTGATGAACACTGAAGCTTTCTTT. This codes for CASSLMNTEAFF.